This T cell receptor (beta chain) was found in a study of vaccination and CD4 T cells after COVID-19. Study conclusions and caveats: Relatively small numbers of convalescent patients were studied, with no early post-infection timepoints included.

The Oncomine TCR Beta short-read assay was applied to DNA of cultured CD4+ T cells. TCRdb independently ran MiXCR on the PCR reads; one entry per CDR3 protein. The table has some 18,000 distinct CDR3 sequences, around 80% seen once. Sample treatment: approximately 10-day PBMC culture with coronavirus spike peptide pools or control peptides (ViraFEST assay). Trimming shortened V by 7 bases and J by 8 bases, and 13 bases separated the two germline ends. The CDR3 has 12 residues. Per germline, CDR1 KGHDR and CDR2 SFDVKD. A note on this clonotype: Its target is not known.

V is TRBV24-1 and J is TRBJ1-2; D is possibly TRBD1 (5 bases). Sequences were derived from CD4+ T cells from blood, cultured in vitro, sampled after SARS-CoV-2 vaccination. This sequence originates from a human donor who received a COVID-19 vaccine. The CDR3 loop reads CATSSPGEGYTF. Here the CDR3 DNA reads TGTGCCACCAGCTCGCCGGGGGAGGGCTACACCTTC.